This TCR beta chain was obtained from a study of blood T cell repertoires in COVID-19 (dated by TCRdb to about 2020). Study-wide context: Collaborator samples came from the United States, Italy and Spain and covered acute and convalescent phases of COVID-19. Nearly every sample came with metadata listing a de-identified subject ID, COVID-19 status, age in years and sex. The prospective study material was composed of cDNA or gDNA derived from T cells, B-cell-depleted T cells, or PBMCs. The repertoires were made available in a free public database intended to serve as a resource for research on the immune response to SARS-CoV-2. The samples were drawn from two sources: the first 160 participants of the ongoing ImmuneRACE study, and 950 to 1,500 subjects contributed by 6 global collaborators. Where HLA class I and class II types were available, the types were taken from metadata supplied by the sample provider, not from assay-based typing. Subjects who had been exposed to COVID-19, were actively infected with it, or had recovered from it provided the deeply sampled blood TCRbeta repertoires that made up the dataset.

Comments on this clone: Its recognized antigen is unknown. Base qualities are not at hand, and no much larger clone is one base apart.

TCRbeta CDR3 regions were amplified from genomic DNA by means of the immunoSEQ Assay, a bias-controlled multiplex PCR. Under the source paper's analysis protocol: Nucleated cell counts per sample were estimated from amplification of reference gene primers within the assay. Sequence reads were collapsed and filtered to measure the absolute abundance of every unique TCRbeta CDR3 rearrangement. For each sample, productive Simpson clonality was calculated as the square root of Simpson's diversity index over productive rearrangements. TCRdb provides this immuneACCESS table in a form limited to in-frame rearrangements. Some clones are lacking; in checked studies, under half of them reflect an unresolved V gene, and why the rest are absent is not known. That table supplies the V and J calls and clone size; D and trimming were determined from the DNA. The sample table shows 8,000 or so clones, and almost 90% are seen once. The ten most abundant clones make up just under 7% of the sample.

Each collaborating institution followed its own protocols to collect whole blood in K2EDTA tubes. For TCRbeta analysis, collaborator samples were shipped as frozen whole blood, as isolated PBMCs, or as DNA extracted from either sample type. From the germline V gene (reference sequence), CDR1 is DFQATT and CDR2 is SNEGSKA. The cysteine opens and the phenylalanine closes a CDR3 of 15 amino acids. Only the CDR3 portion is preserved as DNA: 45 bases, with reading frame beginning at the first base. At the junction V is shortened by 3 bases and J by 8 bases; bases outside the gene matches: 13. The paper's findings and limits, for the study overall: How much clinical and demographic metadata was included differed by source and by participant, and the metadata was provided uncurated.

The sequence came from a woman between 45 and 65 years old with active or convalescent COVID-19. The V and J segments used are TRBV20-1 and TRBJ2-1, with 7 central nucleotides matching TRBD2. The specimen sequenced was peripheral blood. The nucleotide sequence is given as TGCAGTGCTAGTAGGGAGGGGCTAGCATTCGATGAGCAGTTCTTC. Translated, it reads CSASREGLAFDEQFF.